The sequence of this T cell receptor beta chain was determined in a study of response to subunit inactivated influenza vaccine. Via MiXCR, TCRdb re-called the RT-PCR reads, giving one row per CDR3 protein. The data contain some 500,000 distinct CDR3 sequences, roughly 27% of them singletons. The ends were cut back, 4 bases at V and 9 bases at J, with 9 bases in the middle. This CDR3 has 11 residues. There are a few counts of this clonotype. The V and J genes are TRBV12-3 or TRBV12-4 and TRBJ1-1; the D is unclear. This material consisted of CD4+ T cells sorted from PBMCs, taken around 5 days after vaccination. The source of this sequence is a man aged 50-59 years who received an inactivated influenza vaccine. DNA of the CDR3: TGTGCCAGCAGTTCCCGGCTCCAAGCTTTCTTT. Translating it yields CASSSRLQAFF.